These T cell receptor beta chains were read from a single sample in a study of cytomegalovirus exposure and HLA in healthy donors. Method: immunoSEQ multiplex PCR; TCRdb's copy keeps in-frame clones and lacks some. This table holds some 61,000 clones, 95% to 98% found once. Sequenced sample: PBMCs. These TCRs come from a woman aged 18-29 years in good health and CMV-seropositive. The CDR3 runs from the conserved cysteine through the conserved F or W. D genes are given only for firm matches. Clone size appears in some rows only: once, few, many, or a class for an expanded clone.

TRBD2,TRBV7-3,-,TRBJ2-3,CASSFSSGGTDTQYF,TGTGCCAGCAGCTTCTCTAGCGGGGGCACAGATACGCAGTATTTT
TRBD1,TRBV25-1,-,TRBJ1-2,CASSGQTGTGLNGYTF,TGTGCCAGCAGTGGGCAAACCGGGACAGGGCTTAATGGCTACACCTTC
-,TRBV7-9,-,TRBJ2-1,CASSPNEQFF,TGTGCCAGCAGCCCGAATGAGCAGTTCTTC
-,TRBV5-1,-,TRBJ2-3,CASSYLPLALLDTQYF,TGCGCCAGCAGCTACTTACCCCTAGCGCTACTAGATACGCAGTATTTT
TRBD2,TRBV11-2,-,TRBJ2-1,CASSELLAGRYNEQFF,TGTGCCAGCAGCGAACTACTAGCGGGCCGCTACAATGAGCAGTTCTTC
-,TRBV28,-,TRBJ2-6,CASSPTSAGANVLTF,TGTGCCAGCAGCCCCACAAGCGCTGGGGCCAACGTCCTGACTTTC
-,TRBV27,-,TRBJ1-1,CASSFGARTEAFF,TGTGCCAGCAGTTTTGGGGCGAGGACTGAAGCTTTCTTT
-,TRBV7-9,-,TRBJ2-1,CASSLATSPLSSYNEQFF,TGTGCCAGCAGCTTAGCCACTAGTCCCCTTAGCTCCTACAATGAGCAGTTCTTC
TRBD2,TRBV11-2,-,TRBJ2-3,CASSEKVAGRRDTQYF,TGTGCCAGCAGCGAGAAGGTAGCGGGCCGTCGGGATACGCAGTATTTT
-,TRBV11-2,once,TRBJ2-2,CASSLDRRVTGELFF,TGTGCCAGCAGCTTAGATCGCAGGGTCACCGGGGAGCTGTTTTTT
TRBD1,TRBV7-2,-,TRBJ2-1,CASRSPGTGDNEQFF,TGTGCCAGCAGGTCCCCCGGGACAGGGGACAATGAGCAGTTCTTC
TRBD2,TRBV10-2,-,TRBJ2-7,CASIGTSGTSYEQYF,TGCGCCAGCATCGGGACTAGCGGGACTTCCTACGAGCAGTACTTC
TRBD2,TRBV6-1,-,TRBJ2-7,CASSETSGTYEQYF,TGTGCCAGCAGTGAAACTAGCGGGACCTACGAGCAGTACTTC
-,TRBV25-1,-,TRBJ1-5,CASSEGGHQPQHF,TGTGCCAGCAGTGAGGGGGGGCACCAGCCCCAGCATTTT
-,TRBV28,-,TRBJ1-2,CASCYTANYGYTF,TGTGCCAGCTGTTACACAGCTAACTATGGCTACACCTTC
-,TRBV27,medium-sized,TRBJ2-7,CASSETGSDSYEQYF,TGTGCCAGCAGCGAAACAGGATCCGATTCCTACGAGCAGTACTTC
TRBD2,TRBV9,-,TRBJ2-2,CASSSLAGGPGELFF,TGTGCCAGCAGCTCACTAGCGGGAGGGCCCGGGGAGCTGTTTTTT
TRBD2,TRBV13,once,TRBJ2-3,CASSSRGGADTQYF,TGTGCCAGCAGCTCCCGGGGAGGGGCAGATACGCAGTATTTT
TRBD2,TRBV18,-,TRBJ2-7,CASSPPSGEYEQYF,TGTGCCAGCTCACCACCGAGCGGGGAGTACGAGCAGTACTTC
-,TRBV27,-,TRBJ2-7,CASSLSASYEQYF,TGTGCCAGCAGTTTATCGGCCTCCTACGAGCAGTACTTC
-,TRBV6-1,-,TRBJ1-5,CASREGRSVNQPQHF,TGTGCCAGCAGGGAGGGGCGCAGCGTCAATCAGCCCCAGCATTTT
TRBD1,TRBV27,once,TRBJ2-7,CASSSGQGTYEQYF,TGTGCCAGCAGTTCGGGACAGGGTACCTACGAGCAGTACTTC
TRBD1,TRBV29-1,-,TRBJ2-7,CSVEGQGPYEQYF,TGCAGCGTTGAAGGACAGGGGCCCTACGAGCAGTACTTC